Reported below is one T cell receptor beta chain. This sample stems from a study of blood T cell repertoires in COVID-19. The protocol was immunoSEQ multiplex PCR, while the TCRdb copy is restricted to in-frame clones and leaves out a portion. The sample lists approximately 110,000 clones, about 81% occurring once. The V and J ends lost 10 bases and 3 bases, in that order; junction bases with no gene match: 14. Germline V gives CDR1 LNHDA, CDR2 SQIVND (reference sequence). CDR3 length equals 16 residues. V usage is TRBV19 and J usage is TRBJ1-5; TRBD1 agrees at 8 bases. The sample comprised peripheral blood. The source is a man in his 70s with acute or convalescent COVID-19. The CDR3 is CATTPDSDRVNQPQHF. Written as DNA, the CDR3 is TGTGCCACTACTCCTGATTCGGACAGGGTCAATCAGCCCCAGCATTTT.